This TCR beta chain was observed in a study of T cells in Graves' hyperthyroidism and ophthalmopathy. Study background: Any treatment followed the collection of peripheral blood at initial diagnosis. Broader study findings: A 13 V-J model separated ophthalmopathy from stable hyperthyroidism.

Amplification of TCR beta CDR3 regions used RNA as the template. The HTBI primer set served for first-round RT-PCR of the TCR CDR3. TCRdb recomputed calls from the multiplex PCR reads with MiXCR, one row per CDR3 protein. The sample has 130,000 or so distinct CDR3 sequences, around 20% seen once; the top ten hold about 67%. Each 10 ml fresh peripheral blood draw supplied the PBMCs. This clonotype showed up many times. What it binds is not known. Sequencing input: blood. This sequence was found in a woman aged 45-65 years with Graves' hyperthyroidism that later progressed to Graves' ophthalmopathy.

The DNA of the CDR3 is TGCAGTGCTAGGTCCCTAAAAGTGGGGGGGACTGAAGCTTTCTTT. It specifies CSARSLKVGGTEAFF. The chain combines TRBV20-1 with TRBJ1-1, with D possibly being TRBD1 (5 bases). The CDR3 has 15 residues. Trimming pared 3 bases from V and 5 bases from J, leaving 19 bases between. Looked up from germline, CDR1 is DFQATT and CDR2 is SNEGSKA (reference sequence).